A single sample gave rise to the 12 T cell receptor beta chains below, sequenced in a study of post-analysis software for immune sequencing data. Study-wide results and caveats: TRBV segments more frequent in patients than in controls numbered roughly 5 and included TRBV5-6, TRBV5-1 and TRBV20-1.

Sequencing libraries made from TCR beta cDNA carried unique molecular identifiers. TCRdb re-analysed the PCR reads in MiXCR, keeping a single row per CDR3 protein. The sample lists 450,000 or so distinct CDR3 sequences; under 55% were seen once. These receptors are not linked to any known antigen. Sequenced sample: blood. The receptors here all came from a girl aged 10 to 17 with multiple sclerosis.

This chain joins TRBV5-1 and TRBJ2-5; 16 bases are shared with TRBD2. Germline V gene lookup returns CDR1 SGHRS and CDR2 YFSETQ. J lost 3 bases, V lost 4 bases, and 9 bases had no gene match. CDR3 length: 18 residues. The CDR3 here is CASSPGTSGRALEETQYF. The CDR3 DNA reads TGCGCCAGCAGCCCCGGGACTAGCGGGAGGGCCCTGGAAGAGACCCAGTACTTC.

This clonotype has a handful of counts. The chain links TRBV7-3 to TRBJ2-3, with D perhaps matching TRBD1 (5 bases). The V end lost 3 bases, the J end lost 4 bases, and 8 bases lay between the germline ends. Germline V lookup: CDR1 SGHTA, CDR2 FQGTGA. CDR3 length: 13 residues. The CDR3 nucleotides read TGTGCCAGCAGCTTTCAGGGATCAGATACGCAGTATTTT. This sequence encodes CASSFQGSDTQYF. Full variable domain (outside the CDR3, taken from reference TRBV7-3 and TRBJ2-3): GAGVSQTPSNKVTEKGKYVELRCDPISGHTALYWYRQSLGQGPEFLIYFQGTGAADDSGLPNDRFFAVRPEGSVSTLKIQRTERGDSAVYLCASSFQGSDTQYFGPGTRLTVL.

The V and J genes are TRBV29-1 and TRBJ2-1; D gene ambiguous. The end of the DNA fits TRBJ2-7 better, so the J call may be wrong. This CDR3 is built from 12 residues. The germline CDR1 and CDR2 sequences are SQVTM and ANQGSEA. The CDR3 DNA sequence: TGCAGCGTTCTTTCCAGGTACAATGAGCAGTACTTC. As protein: CSVLSRYNEQYF.

In nucleotides, the CDR3 is TGCAGTAGCTCCCCCGGGACTAGCGGGTACTACGAGCAGTACTTC. Protein sequence: CSSSPGTSGYYEQYF. This sequence joins TRBV20-1 and TRBJ2-7; 12 positions match TRBD2. Germline V CDR1 and CDR2: DFQATT, SNEGSKA (reference sequence). The CDR3 runs to 15 residues. V lost 8 bases, J lost 3 bases, and 11 bases stayed unmatched.

This clonotype was counted only a few times. The V gene is TRBV28, the J gene TRBJ2-1; the match to TRBD2 covers 12 bases. Germline CDR1 MDHEN, CDR2 SYDVKM. This CDR3 comprises 14 residues. J lost 8 bases, V lost 4 bases, and 3 bases had no gene match. The chain's CDR3 is CASSSSGRADEQFF. In DNA form, the CDR3 reads TGTGCCAGCAGTTCTAGCGGGAGGGCGGATGAGCAGTTCTTC.

This clonotype was seen more than once but under ten times. The chain joins TRBV20-1 to TRBJ2-7; no firm D call. V lost 2 bases, J lost 3 bases, and 5 bases lay in between. Looked up from germline, CDR1 is DFQATT and CDR2 is SNEGSKA (reference sequence). CDR3 length: 11 amino acids. CDR3 nucleotides: TGCAGTGCTAGAAAGGACTACGAGCAGTACTTC. Protein: CSARKDYEQYF.

Note on this clonotype: The junction shows a germline mismatch at one end, possibly a read error. J is TRBJ2-7 and V is TRBV28, with D hard to call. The CDR3 spans 13 residues. Germline values: CDR1 MDHEN, CDR2 SYDVKM. CDR3 residues: CAGSFGQTYEQYF. CDR3 DNA sequence: TGTGCCGGCAGTTTCGGGCAGACCTACGAGCAGTACTTC.

V is TRBV12-3 or TRBV12-4 and J is TRBJ2-1; D remains unclear. V shed 3 bases and J shed 15 bases, with 15 bases lying between them. This CDR3 region has 12 residues. DNA of the CDR3: TGTGCCAGCAGTTTTGACCCTACCCATCGGTTCTTC. Translated, it gives CASSFDPTHRFF.

The V and J genes are TRBV20-1 and TRBJ2-3; the D gene could be TRBD1 or TRBD2 (5 bases each). Per the germline V gene, CDR1 is DFQATT and CDR2 is SNEGSKA (reference sequence). Trimming pared 1 base from V and 4 bases from J, leaving 15 bases between. The CDR3 is 15 amino acids. CDR3 nucleotides: TGCAGTGCTAGAGCGGGACGGTGGGGTGCAGATACGCAGTATTTT. Translated, it gives CSARAGRWGADTQYF.

The rearrangement joins TRBV18 to TRBJ2-7; 8 bases align to TRBD1. Germline V gene lookup returns CDR1 KGHSH and CDR2 LQKENI. The CDR3 is 14 amino acids. V trimming: 3 bases; J trimming: 4 bases; junction bases outside the gene matches: 5. DNA for the CDR3: TGTGCCAGCTCACCGTTGGACAGGGCTTACGAGCAGTACTTC. This encodes CASSPLDRAYEQYF.

V gene TRBV3-1 combines with J gene TRBJ2-7, with 13 nucleotides matching TRBD2. CDR1 and CDR2 from the germline V gene are LGHDT and YNNKEL (reference sequence). The CDR3 covers 16 residues. J gave up 4 bases and V 1 base, and 4 bases lay outside the gene matches. The DNA for the CDR3 is TGTGCCAGCAGCCAAGGGACTAGCGGGAGTGGGTACGAGCAGTACTTC. Translation: CASSQGTSGSGYEQYF.

Points on this clonotype: A read error may be the cause here, since a much bigger clone is one base away. The J gene is TRBJ2-5, the V gene TRBV20-1, with unresolved D. V was pared by 4 bases and J by 3 bases, with 3 bases between. Germline V gene sequence: CDR1 DFQATT, CDR2 SNEGSKA (reference sequence). The CDR3 is 10 amino acids. The CDR3, as DNA: TGCAGTGCTAAAGAAGAGACCCAGTACTTC. Amino acid sequence: CSAKEETQYF.